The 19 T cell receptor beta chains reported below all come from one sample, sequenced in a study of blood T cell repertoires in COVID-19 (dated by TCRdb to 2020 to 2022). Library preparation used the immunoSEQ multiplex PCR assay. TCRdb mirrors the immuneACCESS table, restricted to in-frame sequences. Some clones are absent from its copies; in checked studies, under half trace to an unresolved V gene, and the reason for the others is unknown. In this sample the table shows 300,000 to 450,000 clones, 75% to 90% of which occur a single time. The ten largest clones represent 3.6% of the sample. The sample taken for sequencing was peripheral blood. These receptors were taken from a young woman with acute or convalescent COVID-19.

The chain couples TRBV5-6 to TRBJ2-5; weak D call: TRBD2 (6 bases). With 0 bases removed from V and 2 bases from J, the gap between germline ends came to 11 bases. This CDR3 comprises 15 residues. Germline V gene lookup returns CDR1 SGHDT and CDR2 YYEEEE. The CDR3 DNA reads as TGTGCCAGCAGCTTGGGACTAGAGCTTCAAGAGACCCAGTACTTC. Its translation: CASSLGLELQETQYF.

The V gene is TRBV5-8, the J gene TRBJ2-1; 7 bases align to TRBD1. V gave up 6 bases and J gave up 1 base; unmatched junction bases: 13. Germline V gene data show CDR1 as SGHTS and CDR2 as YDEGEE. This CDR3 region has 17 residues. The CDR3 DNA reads TGTGCCAGCAAGGGTCTAAAGGGGGCTATGTCCTACAATGAGCAGTTCTTC. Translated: CASKGLKGAMSYNEQFF.

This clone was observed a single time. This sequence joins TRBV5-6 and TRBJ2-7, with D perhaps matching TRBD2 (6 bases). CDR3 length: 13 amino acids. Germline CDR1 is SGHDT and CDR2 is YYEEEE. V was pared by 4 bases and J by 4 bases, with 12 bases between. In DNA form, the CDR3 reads TGTGCCAGCAGCCCCCCAGGAGGGTACGAGCAGTACTTC. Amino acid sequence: CASSPPGGYEQYF.

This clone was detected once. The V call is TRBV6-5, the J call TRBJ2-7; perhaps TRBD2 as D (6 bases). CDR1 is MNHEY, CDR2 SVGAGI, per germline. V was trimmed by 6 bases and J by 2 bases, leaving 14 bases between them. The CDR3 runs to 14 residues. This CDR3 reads CASRLSGGPYEQYF. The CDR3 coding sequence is TGTGCCAGCAGATTAAGCGGAGGGCCCTACGAGCAGTACTTC.

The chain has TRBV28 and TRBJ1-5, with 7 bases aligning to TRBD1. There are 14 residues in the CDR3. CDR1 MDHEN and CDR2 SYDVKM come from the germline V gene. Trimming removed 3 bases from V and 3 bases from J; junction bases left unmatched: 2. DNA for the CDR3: TGTGCCAGCAGTTTGACAGGGCCCAATCAGCCCCAGCATTTT. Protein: CASSLTGPNQPQHF.

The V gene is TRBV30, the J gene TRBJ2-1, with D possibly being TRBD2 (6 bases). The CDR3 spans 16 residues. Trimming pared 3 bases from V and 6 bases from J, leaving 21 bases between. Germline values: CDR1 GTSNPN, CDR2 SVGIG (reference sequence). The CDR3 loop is CAWRASGRGLGNEQFF. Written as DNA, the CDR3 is TGTGCCTGGAGAGCCAGTGGACGGGGGTTAGGCAATGAGCAGTTCTTC.

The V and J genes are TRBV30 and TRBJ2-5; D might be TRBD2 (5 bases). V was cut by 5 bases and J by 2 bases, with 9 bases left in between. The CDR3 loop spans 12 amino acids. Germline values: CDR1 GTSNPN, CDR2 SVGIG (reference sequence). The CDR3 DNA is TGTGCCTGGGGACCGGGACAAGAGACCCAGTACTTC. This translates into CAWGPGQETQYF.

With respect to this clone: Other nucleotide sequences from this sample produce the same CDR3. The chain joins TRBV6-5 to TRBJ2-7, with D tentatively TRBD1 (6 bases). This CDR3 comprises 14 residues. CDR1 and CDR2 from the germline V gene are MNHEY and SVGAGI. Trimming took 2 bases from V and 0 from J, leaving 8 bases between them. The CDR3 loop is CASSYGRGSYEQYF. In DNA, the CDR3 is TGTGCCAGCAGTTACGGCAGGGGCTCCTACGAGCAGTACTTC.

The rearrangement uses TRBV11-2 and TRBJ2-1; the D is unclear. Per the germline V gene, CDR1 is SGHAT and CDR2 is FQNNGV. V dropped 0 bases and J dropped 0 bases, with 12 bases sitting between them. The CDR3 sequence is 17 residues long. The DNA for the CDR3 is TGTGCCAGCAGCTTAGATCTTTCGCCGAGCTCCTACAATGAGCAGTTCTTC. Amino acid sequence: CASSLDLSPSSYNEQFF.

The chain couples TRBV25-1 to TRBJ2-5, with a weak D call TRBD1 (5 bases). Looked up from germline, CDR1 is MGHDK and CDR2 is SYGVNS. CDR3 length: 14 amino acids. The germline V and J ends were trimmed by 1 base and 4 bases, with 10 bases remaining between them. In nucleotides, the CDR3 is TGTGCCAGCAGTGAATGGAGAGACAGAGAGACCCAGTACTTC. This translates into CASSEWRDRETQYF.

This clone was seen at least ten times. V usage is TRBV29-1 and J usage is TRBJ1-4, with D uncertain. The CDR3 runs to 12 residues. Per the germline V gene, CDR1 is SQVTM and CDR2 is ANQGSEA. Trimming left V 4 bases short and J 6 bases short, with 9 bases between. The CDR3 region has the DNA TGCAGCGTTGTAACCGGGGATGAAAAACTGTTTTTT. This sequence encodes CSVVTGDEKLFF.

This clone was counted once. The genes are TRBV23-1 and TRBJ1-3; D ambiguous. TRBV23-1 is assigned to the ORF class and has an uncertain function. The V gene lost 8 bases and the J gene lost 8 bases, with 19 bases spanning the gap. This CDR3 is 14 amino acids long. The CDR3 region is CASPLSNLVDTIYF. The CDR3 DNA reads TGCGCCAGCCCCCTGAGCAATCTTGTGGACACCATATATTTT.

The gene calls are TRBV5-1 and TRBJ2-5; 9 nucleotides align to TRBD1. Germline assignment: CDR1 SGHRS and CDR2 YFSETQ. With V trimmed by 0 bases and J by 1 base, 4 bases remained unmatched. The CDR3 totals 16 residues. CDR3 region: CASSLGGTGSQETQYF. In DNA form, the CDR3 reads TGCGCCAGCAGCTTGGGCGGGACAGGGTCCCAAGAGACCCAGTACTTC.

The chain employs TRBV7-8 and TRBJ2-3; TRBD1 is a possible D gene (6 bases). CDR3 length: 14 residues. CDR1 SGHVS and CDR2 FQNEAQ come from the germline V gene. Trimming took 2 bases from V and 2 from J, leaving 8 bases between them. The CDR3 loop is CASSLMGATDTQYF. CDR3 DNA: TGTGCCAGCAGCTTAATGGGGGCCACAGATACGCAGTATTTT. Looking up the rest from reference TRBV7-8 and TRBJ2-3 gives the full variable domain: GAGVSQSPRYKVAKRGQDVALRCDPISGHVSLFWYQQALGQGPEFLTYFQNEAQLDKSGLPSDRFFAERPEGSVSTLKIQRTQQEDSAVYLCASSLMGATDTQYFGPGTRLTVL.

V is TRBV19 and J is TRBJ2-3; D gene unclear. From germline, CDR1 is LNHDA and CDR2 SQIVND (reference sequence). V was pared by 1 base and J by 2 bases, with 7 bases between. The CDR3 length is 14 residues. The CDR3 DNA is TGTGCCAGTAGTATAGGCGGTTACACAGATACGCAGTATTTT. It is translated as CASSIGGYTDTQYF.

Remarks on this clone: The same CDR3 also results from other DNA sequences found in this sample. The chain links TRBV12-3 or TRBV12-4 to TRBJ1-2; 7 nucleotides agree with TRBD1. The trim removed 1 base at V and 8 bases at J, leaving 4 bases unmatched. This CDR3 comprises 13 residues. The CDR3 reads CASSLGQGDGYTF. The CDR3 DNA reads TGTGCCAGCAGTTTAGGACAGGGTGACGGCTACACCTTC.

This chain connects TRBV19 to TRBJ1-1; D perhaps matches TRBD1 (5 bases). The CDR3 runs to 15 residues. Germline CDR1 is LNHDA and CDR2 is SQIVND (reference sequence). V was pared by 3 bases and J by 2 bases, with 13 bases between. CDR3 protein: CASSIVGALNTEAFF. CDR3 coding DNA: TGTGCCAGTAGTATTGTAGGGGCGTTAAACACTGAAGCTTTCTTT. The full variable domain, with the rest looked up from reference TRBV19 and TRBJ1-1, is DGGITQSPKYLFRKEGQNVTLSCEQNLNHDAMYWYRQDPGQGLRLIYYSQIVNDFQKGDIAEGYSVSREKKESFPLTVTSAQKNPTAFYLCASSIVGALNTEAFFGQGTRLTVV.

The CDR3 bases are TGTGCCAGCAGCTTAGGCGGGGTTTCTGGAAACACCATATATTTT. Translation: CASSLGGVSGNTIYF. J is TRBJ1-3 and V is TRBV7-2; no definite D call. V gave up 1 base and J gave up 1 base, with 8 bases separating them. The CDR3 runs 15 residues. The V gene's germline CDR1 is SGHTA and CDR2 FQGNSA.

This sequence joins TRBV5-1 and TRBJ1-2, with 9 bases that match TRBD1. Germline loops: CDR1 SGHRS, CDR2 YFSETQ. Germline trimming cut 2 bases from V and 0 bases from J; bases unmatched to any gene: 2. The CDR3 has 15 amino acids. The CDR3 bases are TGCGCCAGCAGCTTCGGGACAGGGACTAACTATGGCTACACCTTC. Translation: CASSFGTGTNYGYTF.